Below, 4 T cell receptor beta chains from the same sample are listed, as sequenced in a study of HIV-infected patients and healthy controls. TCRdb reprocessed the 5' RACE reads via MiXCR and lists one record per CDR3 protein. This sample yields some 20,000 distinct CDR3 sequences, of which roughly 19% are seen a single time; approximately 31% belongs to the top ten. The specimen sequenced was CD8+ T cells from blood. The source is a human donor in good health.

This clonotype was detected only once. This sequence joins TRBV6-5 and TRBJ1-1; 11 bases align to TRBD1. CDR3 length: 16 amino acids. Germline lookup yields CDR1 MNHEY and CDR2 SVGAGI. With 2 bases clipped from V and 6 bases from J, the junction kept 8 bases outside the gene matches. The CDR3 DNA reads as TGTGCCAGCAGTTACGGGACAGGGGGTGGATTACCTGAAGCTTTCTTT. Translation gives CASSYGTGGGLPEAFF.

This clonotype was observed many times. The chain carries TRBV4-1 and TRBJ2-2; the match to TRBD1 covers 8 bases. After removal of 3 bases from V and 4 bases from J, the junction contained 7 bases not matched to a gene. The CDR3 sequence is 16 residues long. Germline CDR1 reads MGHRA; CDR2 reads YSYEKL. The CDR3 is CASSQTGVAFTGELFF. In DNA, the CDR3 is TGCGCCAGCAGCCAGACAGGGGTCGCCTTCACCGGGGAGCTGTTTTTT.

V is TRBV15 and J is TRBJ1-1, with D unresolved. The CDR3 is made up of 13 amino acids. Germline CDR1 reads LNHNV; CDR2 reads YYDKDF (reference sequence). The germline V and J ends were trimmed by 0 bases and 1 base, with 3 bases remaining between them. The CDR3 DNA follows: TGTGCCACCAGCAGAGAGGGGAACACTGAAGCTTTCTTT. Encoded protein: CATSREGNTEAFF.

This rearrangement joins TRBV11-1 to TRBJ1-1, with D possibly being TRBD1 (6 bases). Germline values: CDR1 SGHAT, CDR2 FQDESV (reference sequence). The germline V and J ends were trimmed by 2 bases and 2 bases, with 9 bases remaining between them. The CDR3 contains 14 residues. The CDR3 is CASSLRTDNTEAFF. DNA for the CDR3: TGTGCCAGCAGCTTACGGACAGATAACACTGAAGCTTTCTTT.